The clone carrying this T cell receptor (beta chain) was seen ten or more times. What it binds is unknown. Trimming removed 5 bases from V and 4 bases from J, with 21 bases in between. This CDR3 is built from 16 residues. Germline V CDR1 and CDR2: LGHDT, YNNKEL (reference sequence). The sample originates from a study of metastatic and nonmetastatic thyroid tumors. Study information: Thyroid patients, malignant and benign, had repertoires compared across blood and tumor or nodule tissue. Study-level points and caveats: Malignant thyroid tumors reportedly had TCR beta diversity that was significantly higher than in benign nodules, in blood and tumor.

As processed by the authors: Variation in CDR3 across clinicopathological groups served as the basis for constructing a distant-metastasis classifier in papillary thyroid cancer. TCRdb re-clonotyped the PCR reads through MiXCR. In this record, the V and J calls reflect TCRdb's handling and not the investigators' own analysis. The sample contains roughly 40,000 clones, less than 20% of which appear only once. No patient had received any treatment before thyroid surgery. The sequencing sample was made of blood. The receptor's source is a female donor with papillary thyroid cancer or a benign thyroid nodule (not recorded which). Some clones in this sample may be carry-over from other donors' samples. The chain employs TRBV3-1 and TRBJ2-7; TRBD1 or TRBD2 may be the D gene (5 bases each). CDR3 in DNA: TGTGCCAGCAGCGGAAAGAACCGGGGACCGATATACGAGCAGTACTTC. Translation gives CASSGKNRGPIYEQYF.